This TCR beta chain is from a study of long-term antiretroviral therapy in people with HIV. Version v3.0 of the immunoSEQ assay was performed at survey level. The repertoire was sequenced with immunoSEQ multiplex PCR; TCRdb's copy has only in-frame clones and lacks some. The table records 19,000 or so clones, roughly four fifths of them present only once. Concerning this clone itself: Its antigen is not identified.

Findings and limits, study-wide: Blood dates from about 2003 to 2018, possibly under older ART regimens. Every time point showed a repertoire led by clones expanded before ART.

Without exception, participants with HIV were treated in the United States. The trim removed 0 bases at V and 2 bases at J, leaving 11 bases unmatched. Germline V gene sequence: CDR1 SGHTA, CDR2 FQGTGA. The CDR3 consists of 19 residues. Sequences were derived from unsorted PBMCs, sampled 2.2 years after starting antiretroviral therapy. The rearrangement links TRBV7-3 to TRBJ2-5; TRBD2 agrees at 11 bases. This TCR derives from a man aged 45 to 65 with HIV. CDR3 sequence (DNA): TGTGCCAGCAGCTTAACGGGAAGCCCGGCTAGCGGGGGGCAAGAGACCCAGTACTTC. As protein: CASSLTGSPASGGQETQYF.